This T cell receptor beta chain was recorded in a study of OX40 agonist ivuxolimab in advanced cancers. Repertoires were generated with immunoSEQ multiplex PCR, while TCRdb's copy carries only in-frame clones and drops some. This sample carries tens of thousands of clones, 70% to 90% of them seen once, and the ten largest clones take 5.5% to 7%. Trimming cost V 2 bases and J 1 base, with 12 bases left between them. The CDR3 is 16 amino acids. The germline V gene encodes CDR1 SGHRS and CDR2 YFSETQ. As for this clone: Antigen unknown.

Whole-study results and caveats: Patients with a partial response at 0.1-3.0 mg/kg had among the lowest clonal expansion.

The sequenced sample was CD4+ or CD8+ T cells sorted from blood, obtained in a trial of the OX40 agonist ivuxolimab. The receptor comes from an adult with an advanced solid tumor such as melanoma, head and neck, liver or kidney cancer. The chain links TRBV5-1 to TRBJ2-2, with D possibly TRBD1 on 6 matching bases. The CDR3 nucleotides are TGCGCCAGCAGCTTACCGGACAGCCAGAACACCGGGGAGCTGTTTTTT. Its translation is CASSLPDSQNTGELFF.